Reported below is one TCR beta chain. Its antigen specificity is not known. Base qualities were left out, and no much larger clone turns up one base away. These data come from a study of blood T cell repertoires in COVID-19 (dated by TCRdb to the early 2020s). Notes on the research overall: Collaborator samples came from the United States, Italy and Spain and covered acute and convalescent phases of COVID-19. The material from the prospective study consisted of cDNA or gDNA derived from T cells, B-cell-depleted T cells, or PBMCs. Subjects who had been exposed to COVID-19, were actively infected with it, or had recovered from it provided the deeply sampled blood TCRbeta repertoires that made up the dataset. The repertoires were released in a freely available public database meant as a resource for research on the immune response to SARS-CoV-2. Samples came from the ongoing ImmuneRACE study (first 160 participants) plus 1,254 subjects from 6 global collaborators. A de-identified subject ID, COVID-19 status, age in years and sex were almost always included in the sample metadata. Where HLA class I and class II types were available, the types were taken from metadata supplied by the sample provider, not from assay-based typing.

The immunoSEQ Assay, a bias-controlled multiplex PCR, was used to amplify TCRbeta CDR3 regions from genomic DNA. In the paper's pipeline: The number of nucleated cells in each sample was estimated by amplification of reference gene primers within the assay. To quantify the absolute abundance of each unique TCRbeta CDR3 rearrangement, sequence reads were collapsed and filtered. For each sample, productive Simpson clonality was calculated as the square root of Simpson's diversity index over productive rearrangements. TCRdb limited this immuneACCESS table to in-frame rearrangements with V and J called. A share of clones is missing; checked studies link under half to unresolved V genes, and the rest is unexplained. That table gives V, J and clone size, and the DNA gave D and trimming. This sample comprises around 150,000 clones, 81% of them detected only once. Around 10% of the sample rests with the top ten.

Points the paper makes about the study in general: Clinical and demographic metadata were provided uncurated, with the amount varying by source and participant.

Collaborating institutions collected whole blood in K2EDTA tubes following their own protocols. For TCRbeta analysis, collaborators shipped samples as frozen whole blood, isolated PBMCs, or DNA extracted from either of those sample types. Based on the germline V gene, the CDR1 and CDR2 sequences are SGHRS and YFSETQ. V is shortened by 0 bases, J by 3 bases, and the region joining them spans 8 bases. The CDR3 contains 14 residues, cysteine and phenylalanine counted. Left in the record is the CDR3 DNA by itself, 42 bases read in frame from the first base. The sample was peripheral blood. This chain is built from TRBV5-1 and TRBJ2-3; the D gene remains uncertain. The source of this sequence is a man in his 60s with active or convalescent COVID-19. The nucleotides read TGCGCCAGCAGCTTGGAGCAAGCGACAGATACGCAGTATTTT. Its product reads: CASSLEQATDTQYF. The reference TRBV5-1 and TRBJ2-3 proteins fill in what lies around the CDR3, so the full variable domain reads KAGVTQTPRYLIKTRGQQVTLSCSPISGHRSVSWYQQTPGQGLQFLFEYFSETQRNKGNFPGRFSGRQFSNSRSEMNVSTLELGDSALYLCASSLEQATDTQYFGPGTRLTVL.